The 3 T cell receptor beta chains in this list originate from one sample, sequenced in a study of T cells in Graves' hyperthyroidism and ophthalmopathy. RNA transcripts gave rise to amplified TCR beta CDR3 regions. When the TCR CDR3 underwent first-round RT-PCR, the HTBI primer set was used. TCRdb reprocessed the multiplex PCR reads via MiXCR and lists one record per CDR3 protein. In the table there are hundreds of thousands of distinct CDR3 sequences, about 20% of which are singletons. The specimen was blood. Source of these receptors: a woman in her 70s with Graves' ophthalmopathy.

The gene calls are TRBV24-1 and TRBJ2-7; 7 bases fit TRBD2. Germline V gene sequence: CDR1 KGHDR, CDR2 SFDVKD. The CDR3 is 14 residues long. V dropped 5 bases and J dropped 7; count of bases not matched to a gene: 10. CDR3: CATSAGGSAGEQYF. The CDR3 nucleotides read TGTGCCACCAGTGCCGGGGGATCAGCGGGGGAGCAGTACTTC.

As for this clonotype: No DNA is shown, since the ends of the CDR3 on it are uncertain; the CDR3 is the one TCRdb lists. V and J are TRBV6-1 and TRBJ2-2; TRBD1 is the table's D call and was not checked against the DNA. Per the germline V gene, CDR1 is MNHNS and CDR2 is SASEGT. The CDR3 spans 15 residues, counting both ends. CDR3 protein: CASIWRGIDTGELFF.

The chain employs TRBV15 and TRBJ2-6; the D is unclear. This CDR3 has 15 amino acids. The ends were cut back, 5 bases at V and 0 bases at J, with 8 bases in the middle. Per germline, CDR1 LNHNV and CDR2 YYDKDF (reference sequence). CDR3 DNA: TGTGCCACCAGCTATGACTCCTCTGGGGCCAACGTCCTGACTTTC. Amino acids: CATSYDSSGANVLTF.